The source of this TCR beta chain is a study of blood T cell repertoires in COVID-19 (dated by TCRdb to 2018 to 2021). In terms of the full investigation: Samples covering the acute and convalescent phases of COVID-19 were provided by collaborators in the United States, Italy and Spain. The samples were drawn from two sources: the first 160 participants of the ongoing ImmuneRACE study, and 950 to 1,500 subjects contributed by 6 global collaborators. The repertoires were released in a freely available public database intended as a resource for research on the immune response to SARS-CoV-2. The prospective study material was composed of cDNA or gDNA derived from T cells, B-cell-depleted T cells, or PBMCs. The sample metadata nearly always contained a de-identified subject ID, COVID-19 status, age in years and sex. Where available, HLA class I and class II types were obtained from metadata supplied by the sample provider rather than from assay-based typing. Deeply sampled blood TCRbeta repertoires from subjects exposed to, actively infected with, or recovered from COVID-19 were included in the dataset.

What the study reported, not specific to this receptor: The amount of clinical and demographic metadata varied by source and participant and was provided uncurated.

TCRbeta CDR3 regions were amplified from genomic DNA using the immunoSEQ Assay, a bias-controlled multiplex PCR. The published analysis was carried out like this. The number of nucleated cells in each sample was estimated by amplification of reference gene primers within the assay. To quantify the absolute abundance of each unique TCRbeta CDR3 rearrangement, sequence reads were collapsed and filtered. For each sample, productive Simpson clonality was calculated by taking the square root of Simpson's diversity index across productive rearrangements. In its TCRdb copy, this immuneACCESS table keeps in-frame sequences only and misses some clones. Where compared with another copy, unresolved V genes explain less than half of these, and the others have no known cause. V and J calls and clone size come straight from that table; D and trimming were deduced from the DNA. Within this sample are 400,000 or so clones, with roughly nine tenths of them counted one time only. Approximately 1.2% of the sample goes to the ten largest clones.

Of note for this clone: The clone's antigen remains unknown. Within one base of it there is no much larger clone, and no base qualities were kept.

In the prospective study, participants were roughly 18 to 95 years old, resided in about two dozen geographic areas of the United States, and were enrolled through a virtual design. To assign participants to cohorts, the prospective study relied on clinical history that participants themselves reported in a screening survey and a study questionnaire. For ImmuneRACE Cohort 3, a participant was defined as recovered based on two consecutive negative NP/OP PCR tests, clearance by a healthcare professional, or resolution of symptoms. Mobile phlebotomists in the prospective study collected whole blood, serum and a nasopharyngeal or oropharyngeal swab from every participant. Prospective study participants could optionally give additional blood draws and questionnaires over an approximately two-month period. Before DNA extraction, blood samples from the prospective study were shipped at room temperature or frozen.

This clonotype was obtained from a man younger than 40 who had recovered from COVID-19. The material sequenced was PBMCs or T cells enriched from blood (not recorded which).

At the DNA level, the sequence is TGTGCCTCGACACCGGGCGGGAGTTTCTACGAGCAGTACTTC. Its protein is CASTPGGSFYEQYF. The sequence is built from TRBV10-3 and TRBJ2-7; 7 of the junction bases match TRBD2. The CDR3 runs 14 amino acids, cysteine and phenylalanine included. Left in the record is the CDR3 DNA by itself, 42 bases read in frame from the first base. The junction shows trimming of 11 bases on V and 3 bases on J, and the gene matches do not reach 13 bases of it. Per the germline V gene, ENHRY is the CDR1 and SYGVKD is the CDR2.